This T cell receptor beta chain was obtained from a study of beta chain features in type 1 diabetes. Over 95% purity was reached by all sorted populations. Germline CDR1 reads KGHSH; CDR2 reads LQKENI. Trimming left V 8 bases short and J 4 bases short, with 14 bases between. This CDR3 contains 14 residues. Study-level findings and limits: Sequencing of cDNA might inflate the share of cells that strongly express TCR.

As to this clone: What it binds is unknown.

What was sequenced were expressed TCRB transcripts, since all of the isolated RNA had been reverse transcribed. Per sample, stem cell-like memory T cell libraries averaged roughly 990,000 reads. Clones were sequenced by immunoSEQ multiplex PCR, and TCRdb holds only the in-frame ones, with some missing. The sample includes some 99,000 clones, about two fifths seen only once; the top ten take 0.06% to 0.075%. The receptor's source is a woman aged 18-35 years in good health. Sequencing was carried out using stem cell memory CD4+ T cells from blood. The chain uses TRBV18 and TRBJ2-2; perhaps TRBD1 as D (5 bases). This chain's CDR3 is CASDDQGITGELFF. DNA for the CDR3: TGTGCCAGCGATGATCAGGGAATCACCGGGGAGCTGTTTTTT.